This TCR beta chain was captured by sequencing in a study of blood T cell repertoires in COVID-19. On the study more broadly: T cells, B-cell-depleted T cells, or PBMCs supplied cDNA or gDNA.

Methods used by the authors: Reference gene primer amplification in the assay estimated nucleated cell counts. TCRdb keeps only in-frame clones here, not all; method: immunoSEQ multiplex PCR. The V and J calls and the clone size are those of that table, but D and trimming were determined from the DNA. The sample includes 150,000 to 200,000 clones, roughly 70% seen only once; the top ten take about 3%. The source material was peripheral blood. The sequence was obtained from an elderly woman with acute or convalescent COVID-19.

The CDR3 is CASSGQGTTEETQYF. The CDR3 DNA reads TGTGCCAGCAGTGGACAGGGGACTACAGAAGAGACCCAGTACTTC. The J gene is TRBJ2-5, the V gene TRBV5-8; 9 nucleotides line up with TRBD1. CDR1 and CDR2 (germline): SGHTS, YDEGEE. CDR3 length equals 15 residues. V shed 5 bases, J shed 3 bases, and the junction held 8 bases outside the gene matches.